Each of the 7 T cell receptor beta chains below was sequenced from the same sample in a study of blood T cell repertoires in COVID-19. Assay used: immunoSEQ multiplex PCR; TCRdb lists only in-frame clones, some missing. The profile shows about 310,000 clones, around 84% of them singletons. Material for sequencing was PBMCs or T cells enriched from blood (not recorded which). The receptors stem from a woman aged 25 to 39 who had been exposed to COVID-19.

The chain has TRBV4-2 and TRBJ1-4; D is unclear. CDR3 length: 15 residues. Trimming removed 0 bases at V and 4 bases at J, with 9 bases between. The germline V gene has CDR1 LGHNA and CDR2 YNFKEQ. CDR3 in DNA: TGTGCCAGCAGCCAAGATATGACAAGTAATGAAAAACTGTTTTTT. This translates into CASSQDMTSNEKLFF.

The chain employs TRBV5-6 and TRBJ2-3; 7 bases map to TRBD2. V gave up 4 bases and J gave up 4 bases; unmatched junction bases: 3. Germline values: CDR1 SGHDT, CDR2 YYEEEE. CDR3 size: 13 residues. The CDR3 here is CASSPTSADTQYF. The DNA of the CDR3 is TGTGCCAGCAGCCCAACTAGCGCAGATACGCAGTATTTT.

This clone turned up a few times. Different DNA sequences within this sample yield the same CDR3. The genes are TRBV24-1 and TRBJ2-1; 8 bases agree with TRBD2. Per the germline V gene, CDR1 is KGHDR and CDR2 is SFDVKD. Trimming took 6 bases from V and 6 from J; bases not matched to a gene: 0. This CDR3 spans 12 amino acids. In DNA, the CDR3 is TGTGCCACCAGTCTAGCGGGCAATGAGCAGTTCTTC. As protein: CATSLAGNEQFF.

The J gene is TRBJ1-5, the V gene TRBV19; 7 nucleotides align to TRBD1. V lost 8 bases, J lost 6 bases, and 13 bases stayed unmatched. This CDR3 is 15 amino acids long. Looked up from germline, CDR1 is LNHDA and CDR2 is SQIVND (reference sequence). This chain's CDR3 is CASGTDRAGGQPQHF. The CDR3 nucleotides are TGTGCCAGTGGGACTGACAGGGCAGGGGGTCAGCCCCAGCATTTT.

The rearrangement links TRBV2 to TRBJ1-3; 9 bases match TRBD1. V was clipped by 6 bases and J by 0 bases; unmatched bases: 3. The CDR3 has 15 amino acids. Germline lookup yields CDR1 SNHLY and CDR2 FYNNEI. The CDR3 sequence is CASRPTGGSGNTIYF. The CDR3 nucleotides read TGTGCCAGCAGGCCGACAGGGGGCTCTGGAAACACCATATATTTT.

This chain joins TRBV18 and TRBJ1-2; tentative D call: TRBD1 (6 bases). Looked up from germline, CDR1 is KGHSH and CDR2 is LQKENI. The CDR3 covers 14 residues. V dropped 3 bases and J dropped 3 bases, with 11 bases sitting between them. The CDR3 region is CASSPRGFDYGYTF. The CDR3 nucleotides read TGTGCCAGCTCACCCAGGGGCTTTGACTATGGCTACACCTTC.

This chain uses TRBV5-1 with TRBJ1-2; the D is unclear. The CDR3 runs 13 residues. The germline V gene encodes CDR1 SGHRS and CDR2 YFSETQ. The V end lost 3 bases, the J end lost 3 bases, and 9 bases lay between the germline ends. The CDR3 sequence: CASSSRGDYGYTF. The DNA for the CDR3 is TGCGCCAGCAGCTCGCGGGGTGACTATGGCTACACCTTC.